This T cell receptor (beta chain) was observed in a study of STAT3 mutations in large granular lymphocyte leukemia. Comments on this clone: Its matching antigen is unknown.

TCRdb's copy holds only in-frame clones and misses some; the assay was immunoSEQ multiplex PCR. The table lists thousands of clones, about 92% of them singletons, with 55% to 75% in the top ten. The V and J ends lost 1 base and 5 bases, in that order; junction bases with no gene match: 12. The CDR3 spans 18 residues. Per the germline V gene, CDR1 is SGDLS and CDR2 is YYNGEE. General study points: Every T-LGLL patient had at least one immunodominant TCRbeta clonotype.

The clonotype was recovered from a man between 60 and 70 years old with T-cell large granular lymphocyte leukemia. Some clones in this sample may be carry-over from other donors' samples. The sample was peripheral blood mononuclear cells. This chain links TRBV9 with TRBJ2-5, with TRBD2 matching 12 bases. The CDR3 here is CASSVFPASGRVDETQYF. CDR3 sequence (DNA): TGTGCCAGCAGCGTATTCCCGGCTAGCGGGAGGGTAGATGAGACCCAGTACTTC.